This TCR beta chain stems from a study of blood T cell repertoires in COVID-19. Study as a whole: Samples of COVID-19 (acute and convalescent) were obtained from the United States, Italy and Spain.

Under the authors' procedure: By means of reference gene primer amplification, nucleated cell counts were estimated. Sequencing used immunoSEQ multiplex PCR; TCRdb keeps in-frame clones, though not all of them. Clonal size and the V and J genes are those of that table, whereas D and trimming came from the DNA. The sample has about 250,000 clones; 70% to 90% are singletons. The sequenced sample was peripheral blood. This receptor was obtained from a man between 18 and 35 years old with active or convalescent COVID-19.

The CDR3 DNA reads as TGTGCCAGCAGTTACGGGCCCCTAAGCCAACCCTACGAGCAGTACTTC. Translation gives CASSYGPLSQPYEQYF. This sequence joins TRBV6-5 and TRBJ2-7; D gene uncertain. V lost 2 bases and J lost 2, with 16 bases in between. The CDR3 has 16 amino acids. Germline CDR1 MNHEY, CDR2 SVGAGI.